The next 18 T cell receptor beta chains were all read from a single sample in a study of spatial heterogeneity in lung cancer. MiXCR, applied by TCRdb to the 5' RACE reads, yields one record per CDR3 protein. The sample comprises approximately 4,900 distinct CDR3 sequences, over 25% of which are singletons, and about 28% rests with the top ten. Time point of the sample: sample taken at primary tumor resection. These receptors lack a known antigen. Overall study results and limits: In tumors, expanded intratumoral alpha and beta TCR counts tracked mutation counts.

The input for sequencing was lung tumor tissue, taken at surgery. The receptors here all came from a female donor with early-stage non-small cell lung cancer.

J is TRBJ2-5 and V is TRBV10-2, with 7 bases aligning to TRBD1. Trimming removed 7 bases from V and 5 bases from J; junction bases left unmatched: 4. CDR1 and CDR2 (germline): WSHSY, SAAADI. The CDR3 spans 12 residues. The CDR3, as DNA: TGCGCCAGCAAACAGGGGCAGGAGACCCAGTACTTC. It translates to CASKQGQETQYF.

This clonotype was counted at least ten times. The chain recombines TRBV7-2 with TRBJ1-2; D may be TRBD1 (5 bases). This CDR3 is built from 14 residues. Trimming pared 1 base from V and 0 bases from J, leaving 6 bases between. Germline values: CDR1 SGHTA, CDR2 FQGNSA. CDR3 DNA sequence: TGTGCCAGCAGCTTAGGGGACGCTAACTATGGCTACACCTTC. Encoded protein: CASSLGDANYGYTF.

The chain carries TRBV5-4 and TRBJ2-3; TRBD1 is a possible D gene (6 bases). Germline CDR1 reads SGHNT; CDR2 reads YYREEE (reference sequence). The CDR3 is made up of 15 amino acids. Trimming removed 0 bases from V and 0 bases from J, with 8 bases in between. CDR3 residues: CASSLGTDSTDTQYF. Written as DNA, the CDR3 is TGTGCCAGCAGCTTGGGGACAGACAGCACAGATACGCAGTATTTT. The variable domain in full, with the rest retrieved from reference TRBV5-4 and TRBJ2-3, is ETGVTQSPTHLIKTRGQQVTLRCSSQSGHNTVSWYQQALGQGPQFIFQYYREEENGRGNFPPRFSGLQFPNYSSELNVNALELDDSALYLCASSLGTDSTDTQYFGPGTRLTVL.

This clonotype is medium-sized within its sample. The V call is TRBV5-1, the J call TRBJ2-5; TRBD1 matches at 8 bases. J was trimmed by 5 bases and V by 4 bases; bases with no gene match: 7. This CDR3 has 14 residues. Germline V gene lookup returns CDR1 SGHRS and CDR2 YFSETQ. The CDR3 DNA is TGCGCCAGCAGCGTCCAGGGGGCATCGGAGACCCAGTACTTC. Amino acid sequence: CASSVQGASETQYF.

This clonotype is medium-sized by share. This chain links TRBV2 with TRBJ1-2; D unclear. Germline values: CDR1 SNHLY, CDR2 FYNNEI. V was pared by 4 bases and J by 6 bases, with 9 bases between. The length of the CDR3 is 12 residues. This chain's CDR3 is CASSGGGNGYTF. For the CDR3, the DNA is TGTGCCAGCAGTGGGGGAGGGAATGGCTACACCTTC.

Ten or more counts support this clonotype. V is TRBV20-1 and J is TRBJ1-1; D is possibly TRBD1 (5 bases). The CDR3 loop spans 13 amino acids. With 0 bases removed from V and 4 bases from J, the gap between germline ends came to 9 bases. The V gene's germline CDR1 is DFQATT and CDR2 SNEGSKA (reference sequence). CDR3 coding DNA: TGCAGTGCTAGAGATGGGGGTGGCACTGAAGCTTTCTTT. Its translation is CSARDGGGTEAFF.

This clonotype is medium-sized (0.01 to 0.1%) by share. The rearrangement joins TRBV7-2 to TRBJ1-1; no reliable D call. CDR1 and CDR2 from the germline V gene are SGHTA and FQGNSA. The CDR3 has 14 residues. Trimming took 2 bases from V and 5 from J, leaving 12 bases between them. In DNA, the CDR3 is TGTGCCAGCAGCTTAAGGACCCAAGGGACTGAAGCTTTCTTT. Translated: CASSLRTQGTEAFF.

This clonotype is medium-sized. The V gene is TRBV6-5, the J gene TRBJ2-4; a possible D gene is TRBD2 (6 bases). Deletions cut 6 bases from V and 4 bases from J, with 19 bases between. Per the germline V gene, CDR1 is MNHEY and CDR2 is SVGAGI. The CDR3 contains 16 residues. In nucleotides, the CDR3 is TGTGCCAGCAGCCGCCCGAGGGGCGCGGGGAAAAACATTCAGTACTTC. This codes for CASSRPRGAGKNIQYF.

Many counts were recorded for this clonotype. CDR3 loop: CASSHDIWNEQFF. The CDR3 DNA reads as TGTGCCAGCAGCCACGACATCTGGAATGAGCAGTTCTTC. The chain employs TRBV14 and TRBJ2-1; D not resolved. V lost 3 bases to trimming and J lost 7 bases, with 10 bases between them. The germline V gene encodes CDR1 SGHDN and CDR2 FVKESK. The CDR3 consists of 13 residues.

The table lists this clonotype with many counts. The J gene is TRBJ2-3, the V gene TRBV15; D is unclear. The CDR3 runs 13 residues. Germline assignment: CDR1 LNHNV and CDR2 YYDKDF (reference sequence). The V and J ends lost 0 bases and 3 bases respectively, with 4 bases between them. CDR3 sequence: CATSRETTDTQYF. The DNA for the CDR3 is TGTGCCACCAGCAGAGAGACAACAGATACGCAGTATTTT. The full variable domain, completed using reference TRBV15 and TRBJ2-3, is DAMVIQNPRYQVTQFGKPVTLSCSQTLNHNVMYWYQQKSSQAPKLLFHYYDKDFNNEADTPDNFQSRRPNTSFCFLDIRSPGLGDTAMYLCATSRETTDTQYFGPGTRLTVL.

This clonotype is termed medium-sized. The chain combines TRBV4-1 with TRBJ1-4; tentatively, D is TRBD1 (6 bases). V was cut by 1 base and J by 4 bases, with 13 bases left in between. The germline V gene has CDR1 MGHRA and CDR2 YSYEKL. The CDR3 covers 16 residues. The CDR3: CASSQGAGEYNEKLFF. The DNA of the CDR3 is TGCGCCAGCAGCCAAGGGGCAGGGGAATATAATGAAAAACTGTTTTTT.

This clonotype has a count of ten or more. The gene calls are TRBV10-1 and TRBJ2-7, with 9 bases that match TRBD1. Trimming cost V 3 bases and J 3 bases; bases outside gene matches: 9. The CDR3 is 16 amino acids. Germline V gives CDR1 WNHNN, CDR2 SYGVQD (reference sequence). The CDR3 region is CASSDWAGQGIYEQYF. CDR3 sequence (DNA): TGCGCCAGCAGTGACTGGGCGGGACAGGGAATCTACGAGCAGTACTTC.

This clonotype counts as medium-sized. V and J are TRBV20-1 and TRBJ2-1; TRBD2 matches at 8 bases. V lost 0 bases, J lost 3 bases, and 4 bases stayed unmatched. The length of the CDR3 is 15 residues. The V gene's germline CDR1 is DFQATT and CDR2 SNEGSKA (reference sequence). The CDR3 region has the DNA TGCAGTGCTAGAGATCCAGCGGGGGACTACAATGAGCAGTTCTTC. The encoded protein is CSARDPAGDYNEQFF.

This clonotype rates as medium-sized. This rearrangement joins TRBV6-1 to TRBJ1-4, with D unclear. The CDR3 loop spans 14 amino acids. Per the germline V gene, CDR1 is MNHNS and CDR2 is SASEGT. V lost 3 bases, J lost 0 bases, and 5 bases lay in between. This chain's CDR3 is CASSEGSTNEKLFF. The CDR3 coding sequence is TGTGCCAGCAGTGAGGGGTCAACTAATGAAAAACTGTTTTTT.

By share, this clonotype ranks as medium-sized. The J gene is TRBJ2-5, the V gene TRBV5-6; 8 bases are shared with TRBD1. This CDR3 has 13 residues. With 4 bases clipped from V and 5 bases from J, the junction kept 4 bases outside the gene matches. Germline loops: CDR1 SGHDT, CDR2 YYEEEE. The CDR3 protein is CASSLRTGETQYF. The CDR3 coding sequence is TGTGCCAGCAGCCTACGGACAGGGGAGACCCAGTACTTC.

This clonotype was seen at least ten times. V is TRBV5-5 and J is TRBJ2-7, with D possibly matching TRBD1 (6 bases). The V end was cut by 0 bases, the J end by 0 bases, with 10 bases between. Germline lookup yields CDR1 SGHKS and CDR2 YYEKEE (reference sequence). The CDR3 runs 15 residues. CDR3 sequence: CASSLGDTSSYEQYF. DNA of the CDR3: TGTGCCAGCAGCTTGGGGGACACTAGCTCCTACGAGCAGTACTTC.

By share, this clonotype ranks as medium-sized (0.01 to 0.1%). The chain employs TRBV20-1 and TRBJ2-5; a weak D match, TRBD1 (6 bases). Germline CDR1 is DFQATT and CDR2 is SNEGSKA (reference sequence). CDR3 length: 11 amino acids. V lost 0 bases and J lost 8, with 7 bases in between. The CDR3 sequence is CSAREGATQYF. CDR3 in DNA: TGCAGTGCTAGAGAGGGGGCTACCCAGTACTTC.

The CDR3 coding sequence is TGCGCCAGCAGCCAAGAGAACACCCAAGAGACCCAGTACTTC. Protein product: CASSQENTQETQYF. The V gene is TRBV4-3, the J gene TRBJ2-5; the D is unclear. CDR1 is LGHNA, CDR2 YSLEER, per germline. Trimming took off 0 bases at V and 1 base at J, with 6 bases between the two ends. This CDR3 comprises 14 residues.